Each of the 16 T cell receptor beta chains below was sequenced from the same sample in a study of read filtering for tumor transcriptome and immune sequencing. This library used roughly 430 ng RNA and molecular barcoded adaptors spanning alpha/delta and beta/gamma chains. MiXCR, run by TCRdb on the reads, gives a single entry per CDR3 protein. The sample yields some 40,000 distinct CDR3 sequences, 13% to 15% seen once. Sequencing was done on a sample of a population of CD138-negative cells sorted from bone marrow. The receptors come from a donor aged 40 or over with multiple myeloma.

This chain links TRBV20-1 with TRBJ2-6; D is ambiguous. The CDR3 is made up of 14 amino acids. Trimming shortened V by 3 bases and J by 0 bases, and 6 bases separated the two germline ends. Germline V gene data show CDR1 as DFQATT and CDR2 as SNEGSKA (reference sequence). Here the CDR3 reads CSASQVSGANVLTF. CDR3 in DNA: TGCAGTGCTAGCCAAGTCTCTGGGGCCAACGTCCTGACTTTC.

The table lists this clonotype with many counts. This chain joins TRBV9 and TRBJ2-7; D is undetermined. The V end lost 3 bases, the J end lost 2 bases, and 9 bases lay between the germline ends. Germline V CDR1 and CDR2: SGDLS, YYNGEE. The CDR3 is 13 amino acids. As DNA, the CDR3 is TGTGCCAGCAGCGCCGACGTAGCCTACGAGCAGTACTTC. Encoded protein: CASSADVAYEQYF.

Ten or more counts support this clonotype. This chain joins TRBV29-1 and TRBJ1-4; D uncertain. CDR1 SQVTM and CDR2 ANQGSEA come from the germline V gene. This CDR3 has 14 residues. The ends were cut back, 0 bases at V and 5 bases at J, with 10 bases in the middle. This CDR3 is CSVEDGFGNEKLFF. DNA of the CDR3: TGCAGCGTTGAAGACGGGTTTGGGAATGAAAAACTGTTTTTT.

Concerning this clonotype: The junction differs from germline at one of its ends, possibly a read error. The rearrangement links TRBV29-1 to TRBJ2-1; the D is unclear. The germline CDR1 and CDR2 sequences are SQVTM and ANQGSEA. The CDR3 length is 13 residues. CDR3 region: CGVDRSSYNEQFF. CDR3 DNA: TGCGGCGTTGACCGGAGCTCCTACAATGAGCAGTTCTTC.

The CDR3 DNA reads as TGCAGCGTTGACCGGAGCTCCTACAATGAGCAGTTCTTC. Residues: CSVDRSSYNEQFF. The chain combines TRBV29-1 with TRBJ2-1; unclear D gene. V dropped 3 bases and J dropped 0 bases, with 6 bases sitting between them. Per the germline V gene, CDR1 is SQVTM and CDR2 is ANQGSEA. This CDR3 spans 13 amino acids.

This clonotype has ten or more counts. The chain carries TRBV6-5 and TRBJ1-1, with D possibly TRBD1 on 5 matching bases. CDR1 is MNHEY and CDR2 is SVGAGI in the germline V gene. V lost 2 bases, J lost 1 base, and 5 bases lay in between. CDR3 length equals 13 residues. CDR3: CASSYRGNTEAFF. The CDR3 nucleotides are TGTGCCAGCAGTTACAGGGGGAACACTGAAGCTTTCTTT.

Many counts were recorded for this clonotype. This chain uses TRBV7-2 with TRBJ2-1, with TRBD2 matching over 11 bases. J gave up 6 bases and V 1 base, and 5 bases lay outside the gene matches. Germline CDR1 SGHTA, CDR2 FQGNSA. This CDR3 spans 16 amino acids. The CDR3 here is CASSLGASGGTNEQFF. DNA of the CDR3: TGTGCCAGCAGCTTAGGGGCTAGCGGGGGGACCAATGAGCAGTTCTTC.

DNA for the CDR3: TGTGCCAGCAGTACACGTGACTCTGGGGAGACCCAGTACTTC. As protein: CASSTRDSGETQYF. This chain uses TRBV28 with TRBJ2-5; D unclear. The CDR3 is 14 amino acids. Between the trimmed V and J ends, which lost 5 bases and 5 bases, there was a span of 15 bases. Germline CDR1 and CDR2: MDHEN and SYDVKM.

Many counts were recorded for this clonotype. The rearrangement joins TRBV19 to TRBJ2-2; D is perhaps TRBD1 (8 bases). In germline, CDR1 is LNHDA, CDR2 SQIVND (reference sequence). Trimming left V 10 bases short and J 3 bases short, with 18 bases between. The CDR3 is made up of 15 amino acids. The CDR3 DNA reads TGTGCCACCAAGCGGGACAGGTCTTACACCGGGGAGCTGTTTTTT. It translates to CATKRDRSYTGELFF.

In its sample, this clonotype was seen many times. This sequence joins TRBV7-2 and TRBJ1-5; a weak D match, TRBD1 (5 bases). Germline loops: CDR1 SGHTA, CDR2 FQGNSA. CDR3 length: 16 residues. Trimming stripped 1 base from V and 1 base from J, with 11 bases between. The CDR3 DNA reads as TGTGCCAGCAGCTTAGTTGCAGGGTTGAGCAATCAGCCCCAGCATTTT. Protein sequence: CASSLVAGLSNQPQHF.

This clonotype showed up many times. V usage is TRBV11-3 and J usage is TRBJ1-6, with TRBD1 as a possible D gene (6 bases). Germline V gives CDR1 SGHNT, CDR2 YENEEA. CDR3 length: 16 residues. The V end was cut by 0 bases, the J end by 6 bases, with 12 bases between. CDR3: CASSLEGGRVNSPLHF. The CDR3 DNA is TGTGCCAGCAGCTTAGAAGGGGGGCGAGTTAATTCACCCCTCCACTTT.

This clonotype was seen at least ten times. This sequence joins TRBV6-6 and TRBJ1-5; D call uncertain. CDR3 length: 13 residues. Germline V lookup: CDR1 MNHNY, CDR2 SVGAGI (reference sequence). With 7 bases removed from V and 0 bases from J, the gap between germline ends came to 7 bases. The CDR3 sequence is CASTRNSNQPQHF. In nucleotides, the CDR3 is TGTGCCAGCACCAGAAATAGCAATCAGCCCCAGCATTTT.

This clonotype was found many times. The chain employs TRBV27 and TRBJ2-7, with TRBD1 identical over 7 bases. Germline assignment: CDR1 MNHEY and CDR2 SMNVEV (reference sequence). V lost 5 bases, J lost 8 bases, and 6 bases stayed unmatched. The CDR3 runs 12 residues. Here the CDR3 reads CASSPRDSQQYF. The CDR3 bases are TGTGCCAGCAGTCCCCGGGACAGCCAGCAGTACTTC.

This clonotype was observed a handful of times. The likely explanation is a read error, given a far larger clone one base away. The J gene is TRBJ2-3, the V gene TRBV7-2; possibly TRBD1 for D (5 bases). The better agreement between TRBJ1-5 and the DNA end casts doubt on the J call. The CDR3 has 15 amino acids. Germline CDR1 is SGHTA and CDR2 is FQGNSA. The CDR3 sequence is CASSSLGPNTDTQHF. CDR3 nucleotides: TGTGCCAGCAGCTCTTTGGGACCGAACACAGATACGCAGCATTTT.

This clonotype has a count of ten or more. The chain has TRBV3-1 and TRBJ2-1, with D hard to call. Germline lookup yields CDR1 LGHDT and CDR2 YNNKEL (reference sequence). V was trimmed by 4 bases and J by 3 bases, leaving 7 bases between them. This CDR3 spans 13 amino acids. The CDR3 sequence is CASSLRFYNEQFF. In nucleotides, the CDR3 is TGTGCCAGCAGCCTCCGTTTCTACAATGAGCAGTTCTTC.

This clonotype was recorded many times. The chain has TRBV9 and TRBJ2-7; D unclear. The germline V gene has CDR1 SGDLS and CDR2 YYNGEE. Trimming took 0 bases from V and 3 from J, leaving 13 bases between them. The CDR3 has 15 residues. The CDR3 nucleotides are TGTGCCAGCAGCGTAGACGCAGGTGCCGTCTACGAGCAGTACTTC. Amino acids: CASSVDAGAVYEQYF.